These 19 T cell receptor beta chains came from one sample sequenced in a study of blood T cell repertoires in COVID-19. Clones were sequenced by immunoSEQ multiplex PCR, and TCRdb holds only the in-frame ones, with some missing. The sample yields around 140,000 clones, around 85% seen once. Sequencing was performed on peripheral blood. The source is a woman older than 75 with acute or convalescent COVID-19.

With regard to this clone: Other nucleotide sequences from this sample produce the same CDR3. This chain joins TRBV19 and TRBJ2-3, with TRBD2 identical over 10 bases. Germline V gene lookup returns CDR1 LNHDA and CDR2 SQIVND (reference sequence). This CDR3 contains 15 residues. With 4 bases clipped from V and 6 bases from J, the junction kept 7 bases outside the gene matches. CDR3: CASSTLAGAPDTQYF. The CDR3 bases are TGTGCCAGTAGTACGCTAGCGGGGGCCCCGGATACGCAGTATTTT.

The chain recombines TRBV5-1 with TRBJ1-1; TRBD1 might be the D (5 bases). The CDR3 runs 12 residues. Germline V CDR1 and CDR2: SGHRS, YFSETQ. V lost 7 bases to trimming and J lost 5 bases, with 12 bases between them. The CDR3 here is CASRGGETEAFF. The CDR3 bases are TGCGCCAGCCGCGGGGGGGAGACTGAAGCTTTCTTT.

The chain links TRBV19 to TRBJ2-1, with 12 bases that match TRBD2. The CDR3 is made up of 15 amino acids. V lost 11 bases to trimming and J lost 9 bases; unmatched junction nucleotides: 14. CDR1 and CDR2 (germline): LNHDA, SQIVND (reference sequence). The CDR3 DNA is TGTGCCTCTCGATCTAGCGGGGGGGCCCAACGTGAGCAGTTCTTC. Translated, it gives CASRSSGGAQREQFF. Looking up the rest from reference TRBV19 and TRBJ2-1 gives the full variable domain: DGGITQSPKYLFRKEGQNVTLSCEQNLNHDAMYWYRQDPGQGLRLIYYSQIVNDFQKGDIAEGYSVSREKKESFPLTVTSAQKNPTAFYLCASRSSGGAQREQFFGPGTRLTVL.

V is TRBV18 and J is TRBJ2-3; D may be TRBD1 (5 bases). CDR1 KGHSH and CDR2 LQKENI come from the germline V gene. Trimming stripped 4 bases from V and 2 bases from J, with 10 bases between. The length of the CDR3 is 14 residues. In DNA form, the CDR3 reads TGTGCCAGCTCACGTGACAGTTCCACAGATACGCAGTATTTT. Its protein product is CASSRDSSTDTQYF.

V and J are TRBV12-3 or TRBV12-4 and TRBJ2-1; 8 bases agree with TRBD2. This CDR3 is built from 13 residues. Unmatched junction bases numbered 5, after V lost 3 bases and J lost 10 bases. The CDR3 DNA reads as TGTGCCAGCAGTTTGGGGACTAGATTCGAGCAGTTCTTC. Translating gives CASSLGTRFEQFF.

V gene TRBV6-5 combines with J gene TRBJ2-2; no clear D. CDR3 length equals 13 residues. V dropped 6 bases and J dropped 2 bases, with 7 bases sitting between them. CDR1 and CDR2 from the germline V gene are MNHEY and SVGAGI. CDR3 nucleotides: TGTGCCAGCAGCGGCGGAAACACCGGGGAGCTGTTTTTT. Translating it yields CASSGGNTGELFF.

V gene TRBV4-3 combines with J gene TRBJ2-7, with 10 bases identical to TRBD2. This CDR3 contains 18 residues. V lost 1 base, J lost 3 bases, and 12 bases stayed unmatched. Germline assignment: CDR1 LGHNA and CDR2 YSLEER. CDR3 in DNA: TGCGCCAGCAGCCAAGCCGACCCTTGGACTAGCGGAGGCTACGAGCAGTACTTC. It yields the protein CASSQADPWTSGGYEQYF.

V usage is TRBV7-2 and J usage is TRBJ2-1; a weak D match, TRBD2 (5 bases). The CDR3 extends over 13 amino acids. Germline V gives CDR1 SGHTA, CDR2 FQGNSA. Deletions cut 1 base from V and 12 bases from J, with 13 bases between. The chain's CDR3 is CASSLDRGKMQFF. CDR3 nucleotide sequence: TGTGCCAGCAGCTTAGACCGGGGAAAAATGCAGTTCTTC.

J is TRBJ2-7 and V is TRBV6-9, with D possibly matching TRBD1 (6 bases). Germline lookup yields CDR1 MNHGY and CDR2 SVAAGI. Trimming left V 4 bases short and J 0 bases short, with 25 bases between. The CDR3 is 19 residues long. The CDR3 region is CASSCPDRVRTCASYEQYF. The DNA of the CDR3 is TGTGCCAGCAGTTGCCCGGACAGAGTCCGTACCTGTGCCTCCTACGAGCAGTACTTC.

The chain couples TRBV24-1 to TRBJ1-5; 9 nucleotides line up with TRBD1. The germline gives CDR1 KGHDR, CDR2 SFDVKD. CDR3 length equals 13 residues. Trimming cost V 10 bases and J 6 bases; bases outside gene matches: 6. Written as DNA, the CDR3 is TGTGCCACTGGGACAGGGACCGGTCAGCCCCAGCATTTT. It translates to CATGTGTGQPQHF.

The sample holds a few counts of this clone. CDR3 nucleotide sequence: TGTGCCAGCAGCAAAGTAAAGGGACAGGGAACGCAGTATTTT. This gives the protein CASSKVKGQGTQYF. V usage is TRBV21-1 and J usage is TRBJ2-3; TRBD1 is taken as the D call from the table, unchecked against the DNA. TRBV21-1 is a documented pseudogene. This CDR3 has 14 residues.

This clone was counted between two and nine times. As DNA, the CDR3 is TGCGCCAGCAGAGATGACGGGATTGGCAGACCCTACGAGCAGTACTTC. It yields the protein CASRDDGIGRPYEQYF. This rearrangement joins TRBV10-2 to TRBJ2-7; maybe TRBD2 (5 bases). The CDR3 loop spans 16 amino acids. The ends were cut back, 6 bases at V and 2 bases at J, with 20 bases in the middle. The germline V gene encodes CDR1 WSHSY and CDR2 SAAADI.

The chain joins TRBV27 to TRBJ1-5; D is perhaps TRBD1 (5 bases). V lost 4 bases, J lost 1 base, and 8 bases lay in between. This CDR3 is built from 14 residues. The germline V gene encodes CDR1 MNHEY and CDR2 SMNVEV (reference sequence). The DNA of the CDR3 is TGTGCCAGCAGTTCCAGGGTAAGCAATCAGCCCCAGCATTTT. Encoded protein: CASSSRVSNQPQHF.

This chain joins TRBV5-6 and TRBJ2-3; D possibly corresponds to TRBD2 (6 bases). The CDR3 has 15 residues. Germline loops: CDR1 SGHDT, CDR2 YYEEEE. V lost 4 bases and J 2 bases, leaving 14 bases between the germline ends. This CDR3 reads CASSRGLAYTDTQYF. CDR3 DNA sequence: TGTGCCAGCAGCCGGGGACTGGCGTACACAGATACGCAGTATTTT.

The chain links TRBV7-2 to TRBJ2-2; 12 bases line up with TRBD2. Germline CDR1 is SGHTA and CDR2 is FQGNSA. J gave up 3 bases and V 0 bases, and 8 bases lay outside the gene matches. The CDR3 runs to 19 residues. DNA for the CDR3: TGTGCCAGCAGCTTAGCCCTACTAGCGGGGGGTTGGGACACCGGGGAGCTGTTTTTT. Residues: CASSLALLAGGWDTGELFF.

The chain links TRBV3-1 (or the pseudogene TRBV3-2) to TRBJ1-1, with D possibly TRBD1 on 6 matching bases. The ends were cut back, 4 bases at V and 1 base at J, with 10 bases in the middle. CDR1 is LGHDT, CDR2 YNNKEL, per germline (reference sequence). CDR3 length: 14 residues. The CDR3: CASSLSDRNTEAFF. In nucleotides, the CDR3 is TGTGCCAGCAGCCTCTCGGACAGGAACACTGAAGCTTTCTTT.

The V gene is TRBV9, the J gene TRBJ2-7, with D possibly TRBD1 on 5 matching bases. V shed 0 bases and J shed 4 bases, with 14 bases lying between them. CDR3 length: 15 amino acids. The germline gives CDR1 SGDLS, CDR2 YYNGEE. The CDR3 sequence is CASSVAAGSGYEQYF. As DNA, the CDR3 is TGTGCCAGCAGCGTAGCCGCAGGGTCCGGGTACGAGCAGTACTTC.

The chain is built from TRBV10-3 and TRBJ2-1; D perhaps matches TRBD1 (6 bases). Deletions cut 4 bases from V and 6 bases from J, with 16 bases between. The CDR3 sequence is 15 residues long. Germline V gene sequence: CDR1 ENHRY, CDR2 SYGVKD. The CDR3 is CAISGSHRVGNEQFF. In DNA, the CDR3 is TGTGCCATCAGTGGTTCACACAGGGTTGGCAATGAGCAGTTCTTC.

In this sample, this clone turned up once. V and J are TRBV7-8 and TRBJ2-7, with D possibly TRBD1 on 5 matching bases. This CDR3 is 15 amino acids long. Germline V gene sequence: CDR1 SGHVS, CDR2 FQNEAQ. The V end was cut by 1 base, the J end by 0 bases, with 10 bases between. CDR3 bases: TGTGCCAGCAGCTTAGGCCAGGGTCCCTCCTACGAGCAGTACTTC. It is translated as CASSLGQGPSYEQYF.